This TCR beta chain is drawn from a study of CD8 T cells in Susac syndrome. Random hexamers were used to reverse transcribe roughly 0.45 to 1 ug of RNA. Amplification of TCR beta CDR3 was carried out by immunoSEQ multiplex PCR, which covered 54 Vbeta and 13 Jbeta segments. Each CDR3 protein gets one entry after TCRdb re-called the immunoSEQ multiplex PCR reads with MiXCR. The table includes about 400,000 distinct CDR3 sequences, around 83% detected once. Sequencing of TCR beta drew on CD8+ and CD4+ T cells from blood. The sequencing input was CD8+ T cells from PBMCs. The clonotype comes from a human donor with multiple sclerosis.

The DNA of the CDR3 is TGTGCCAGCAGCTTATCTGTAGCAGATACGCAGTATTTT. This encodes CASSLSVADTQYF. The chain couples TRBV7-6 to TRBJ2-3, with D uncertain. V was trimmed by 2 bases and J by 4 bases, leaving 7 bases between them. The CDR3 is 13 amino acids. The germline V gene encodes CDR1 SGHVS and CDR2 FNYEAQ.